This TCR beta chain emerged from a study of cytomegalovirus exposure and HLA in healthy donors. A few counts support this clone. Its target is unknown. PCR used 60 Vbeta primers and 13 Jbeta primers. Measured with immunoSEQ multiplex PCR; TCRdb has only the in-frame clones, and not every one. The sample carries just under 95,000 clones, 70% to 85% recorded once. Study-wide results and caveats: Earlier results showed most TCR beta V segments being productive about 90% or about 30% of the time. V- and J-gene trimming in TCR beta was tied to a missense DCLRE1C variant by an analysis performed later. In vitro experiments confirmed that a few CMV-associated chains were specific for CMV antigens.

When sampled, the donors appeared nominally healthy, though they likely had unrecorded immune exposures. Germline-derived CDR1 and CDR2 are MNHEY and SVGAGI. The CDR3 is made up of 13 amino acids. Deletions cut 5 bases from V and 1 base from J, with 9 bases between. Sequencing was done on a sample of PBMCs. J is TRBJ2-7 and V is TRBV6-5; possibly TRBD1 for D (6 bases). The sequence was collected from a human donor in good health. Written as DNA, the CDR3 is TGTGCCAGCAGTCAAGGACAGTCCTACGAGCAGTACTTC. Protein product: CASSQGQSYEQYF.